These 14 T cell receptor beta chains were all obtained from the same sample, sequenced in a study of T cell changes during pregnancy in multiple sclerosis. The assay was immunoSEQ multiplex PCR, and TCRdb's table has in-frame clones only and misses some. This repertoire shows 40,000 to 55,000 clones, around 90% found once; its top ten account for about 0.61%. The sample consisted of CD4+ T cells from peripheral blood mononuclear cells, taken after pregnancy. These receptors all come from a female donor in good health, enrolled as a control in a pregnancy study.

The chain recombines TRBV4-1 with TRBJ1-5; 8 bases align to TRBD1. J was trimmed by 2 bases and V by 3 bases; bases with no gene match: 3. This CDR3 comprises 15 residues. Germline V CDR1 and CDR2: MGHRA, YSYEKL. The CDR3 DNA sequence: TGCGCCAGCAGCCAGATGACAGGGGGCAATCAGCCCCAGCATTTT. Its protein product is CASSQMTGGNQPQHF.

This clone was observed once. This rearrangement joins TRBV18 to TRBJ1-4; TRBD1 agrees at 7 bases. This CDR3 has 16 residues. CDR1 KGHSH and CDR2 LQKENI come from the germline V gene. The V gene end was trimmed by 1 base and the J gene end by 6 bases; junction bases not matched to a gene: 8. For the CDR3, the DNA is TGTGCCAGCTCACCACAGGGGGCGCGGGGATATGAAAAACTGTTTTTT. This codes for CASSPQGARGYEKLFF.

CDR3 protein: CASSFYPPGQGYVEQYF. DNA of the CDR3: TGTGCCAGCAGTTTTTACCCACCGGGACAGGGGTATGTCGAGCAGTACTTC. The chain employs TRBV27 and TRBJ2-7; 10 bases fit TRBD1. The CDR3 is made up of 17 amino acids. V shed 3 bases, J shed 6 bases, and the junction held 14 bases outside the gene matches. Germline CDR1 and CDR2: MNHEY and SMNVEV (reference sequence).

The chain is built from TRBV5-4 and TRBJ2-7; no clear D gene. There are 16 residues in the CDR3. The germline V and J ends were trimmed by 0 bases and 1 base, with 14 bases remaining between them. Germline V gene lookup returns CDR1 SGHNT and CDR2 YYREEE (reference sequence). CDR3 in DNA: TGTGCCAGCAGCTTGGGCAGAACTAAACGATCCTACGAGCAGTACTTC. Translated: CASSLGRTKRSYEQYF.

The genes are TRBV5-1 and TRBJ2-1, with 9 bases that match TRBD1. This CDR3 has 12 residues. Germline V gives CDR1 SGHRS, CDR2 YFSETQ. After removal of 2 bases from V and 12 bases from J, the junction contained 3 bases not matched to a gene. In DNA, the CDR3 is TGCGCCAGCAGCTTTACGGGACAGGGGCAGTTCTTC. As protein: CASSFTGQGQFF.

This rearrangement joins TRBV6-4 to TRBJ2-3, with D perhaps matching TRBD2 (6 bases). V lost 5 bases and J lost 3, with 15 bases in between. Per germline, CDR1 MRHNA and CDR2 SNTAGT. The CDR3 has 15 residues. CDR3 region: CASSSLGGATDTQYF. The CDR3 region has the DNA TGTGCCAGCAGTTCCCTGGGCGGGGCAACAGATACGCAGTATTTT.

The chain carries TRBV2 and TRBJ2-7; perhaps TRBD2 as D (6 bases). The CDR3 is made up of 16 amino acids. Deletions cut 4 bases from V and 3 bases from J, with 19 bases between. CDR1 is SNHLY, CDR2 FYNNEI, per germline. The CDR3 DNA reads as TGTGCCAGCAGTGGGGGGGTATGGGGGAGTGGCTACGAGCAGTACTTC. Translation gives CASSGGVWGSGYEQYF.

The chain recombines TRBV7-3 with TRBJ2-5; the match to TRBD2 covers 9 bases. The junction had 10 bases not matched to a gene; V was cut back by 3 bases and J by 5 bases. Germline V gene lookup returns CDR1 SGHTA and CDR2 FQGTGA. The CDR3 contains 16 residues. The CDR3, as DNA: TGTGCCAGCAGCTTGAGTAGCGGGGGACCCAAGGAGACCCAGTACTTC. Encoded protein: CASSLSSGGPKETQYF.

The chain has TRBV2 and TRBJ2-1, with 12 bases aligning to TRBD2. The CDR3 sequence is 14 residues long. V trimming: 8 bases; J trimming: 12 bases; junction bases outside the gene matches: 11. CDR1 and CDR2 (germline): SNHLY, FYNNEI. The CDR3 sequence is CASLLAGGPTVQFF. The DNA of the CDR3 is TGTGCCAGCCTCCTAGCGGGGGGGCCCACGGTGCAGTTCTTC.

Here the CDR3 reads CARAGGNFYEQYF. DNA of the CDR3: TGTGCCAGAGCAGGGGGAAACTTCTACGAGCAGTACTTC. V and J are TRBV6-4 and TRBJ2-7; TRBD1 agrees at 7 bases. The CDR3 is made up of 13 amino acids. J lost 3 bases, V lost 9 bases, and 8 bases had no gene match. The V gene's germline CDR1 is MRHNA and CDR2 SNTAGT.

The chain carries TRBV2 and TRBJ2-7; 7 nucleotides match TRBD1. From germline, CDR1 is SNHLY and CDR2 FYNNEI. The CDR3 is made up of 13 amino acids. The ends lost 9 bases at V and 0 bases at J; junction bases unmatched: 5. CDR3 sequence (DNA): TGTGCCAGGGGACAGTCAAGCTCCTACGAGCAGTACTTC. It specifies CARGQSSSYEQYF.

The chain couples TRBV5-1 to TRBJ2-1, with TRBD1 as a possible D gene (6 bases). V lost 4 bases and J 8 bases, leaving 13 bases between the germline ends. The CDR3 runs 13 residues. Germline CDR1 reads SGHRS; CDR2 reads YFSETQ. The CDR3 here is CASSPDSSHEQFF. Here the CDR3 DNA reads TGCGCCAGCAGCCCGGACAGTTCGCATGAGCAGTTCTTC.

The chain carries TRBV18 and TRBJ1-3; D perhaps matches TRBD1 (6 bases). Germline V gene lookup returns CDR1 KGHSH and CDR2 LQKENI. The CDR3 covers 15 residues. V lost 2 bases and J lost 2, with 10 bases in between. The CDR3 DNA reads TGTGCCAGCTCACCAACACAGGGCCCTGGAAACACCATATATTTT. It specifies CASSPTQGPGNTIYF.

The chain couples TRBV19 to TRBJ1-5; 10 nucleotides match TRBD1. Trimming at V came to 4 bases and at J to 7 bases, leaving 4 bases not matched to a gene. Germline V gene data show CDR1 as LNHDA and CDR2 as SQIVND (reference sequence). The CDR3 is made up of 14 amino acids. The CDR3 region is CASSTGTGEQPQHF. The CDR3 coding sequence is TGTGCCAGTAGTACCGGGACAGGGGAACAGCCCCAGCATTTT.